This TCR beta chain appears in the sequencing data of a study of shared clonotypes between healthy human individuals. Whole-study context: Donors had three CD4 naive, three CD4 memory, two CD8 naive and one CD8 memory plate apiece. Study-wide points: Large depth notwithstanding, sorted-subset sequencing proved incomplete by rarefaction. Across several donors, naive CD4 shared roughly 5.2%, naive CD8 more than 3%, memory CD4 roughly 2.4%, memory CD8 0.4%.

To note about this clone: Its antigen is unknown.

Cells designated naive CD8 were CD45RO-negative and were positively selected for CCR7, with terminally differentiated effector memory CD45RA+ cells excluded. Once extracted for a subset, genomic DNA was divided evenly among several immunoSEQ plates. The protocol was immunoSEQ multiplex PCR, while the TCRdb copy is restricted to in-frame clones and leaves out a portion. This table has around 2,000,000 clones, just over 90% appearing once. The clonotype comes from a man between 18 and 29 years old in good health. Some clones in this sample may be carry-over from other donors' samples. The sample consisted of naive CD8+ T cells from PBMCs.

The CDR3 spells CASSSFGGQTYEQYF. The CDR3 DNA reads as TGTGCCAGCAGCTCCTTTGGGGGACAAACCTACGAGCAGTACTTC. The J gene is TRBJ2-7, the V gene TRBV9, with D possibly TRBD1 on 6 matching bases. The V and J ends lost 4 bases and 2 bases respectively, with 16 bases between them. The CDR3 is 15 amino acids. Germline lookup yields CDR1 SGDLS and CDR2 YYNGEE.